This T cell receptor (beta chain) was recorded in a study of technical replicates of blood from several donors. Measured with immunoSEQ multiplex PCR; TCRdb has only the in-frame clones, and not every one. The table shows 60,000 to 95,000 clones, with 90% to 95% occurring only once. The V gene's germline CDR1 is MNHEY and CDR2 SMNVEV (reference sequence). V was cut by 4 bases and J by 4 bases, with 14 bases left in between. CDR3 size: 14 residues. On this clone: The same CDR3 can be traced to other DNA sequences in this sample.

The sample taken for sequencing was T cells isolated from PBMCs. This rearrangement joins TRBV27 to TRBJ2-7; no firm D call. The source of this sequence is a human donor in good health. Some clones in this sample may be carry-over from other donors' samples. CDR3 DNA: TGTGCCAGCAGTTCCCCCAGACTGGCATACGAGCAGTACTTC. It translates to CASSSPRLAYEQYF.